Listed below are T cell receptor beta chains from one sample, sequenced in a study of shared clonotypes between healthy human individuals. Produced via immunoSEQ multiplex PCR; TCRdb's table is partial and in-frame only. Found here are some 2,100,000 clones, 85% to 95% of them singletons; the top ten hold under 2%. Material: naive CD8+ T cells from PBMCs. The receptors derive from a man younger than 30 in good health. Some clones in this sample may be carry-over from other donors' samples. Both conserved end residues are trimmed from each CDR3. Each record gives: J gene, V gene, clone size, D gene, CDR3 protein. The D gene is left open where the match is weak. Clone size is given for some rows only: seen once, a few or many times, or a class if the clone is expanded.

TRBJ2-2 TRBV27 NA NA ASSLRQITGELF
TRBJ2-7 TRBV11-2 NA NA ASSPGALGGYEQY
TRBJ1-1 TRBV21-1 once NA ASSKAGGSSTEAF
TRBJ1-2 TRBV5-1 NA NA ASSLARDGNYGYT
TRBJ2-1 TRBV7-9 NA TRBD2 ATEDHSGRAKYNEQF
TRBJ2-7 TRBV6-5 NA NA ASSSRNGFYEQY
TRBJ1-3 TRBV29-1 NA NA SVWAPDTIY
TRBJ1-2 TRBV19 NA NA ASSIVAGSYGYT
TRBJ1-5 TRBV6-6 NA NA ASSYSNFNQPQH
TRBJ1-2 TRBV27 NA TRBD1 ASSPQTGIDYGYT